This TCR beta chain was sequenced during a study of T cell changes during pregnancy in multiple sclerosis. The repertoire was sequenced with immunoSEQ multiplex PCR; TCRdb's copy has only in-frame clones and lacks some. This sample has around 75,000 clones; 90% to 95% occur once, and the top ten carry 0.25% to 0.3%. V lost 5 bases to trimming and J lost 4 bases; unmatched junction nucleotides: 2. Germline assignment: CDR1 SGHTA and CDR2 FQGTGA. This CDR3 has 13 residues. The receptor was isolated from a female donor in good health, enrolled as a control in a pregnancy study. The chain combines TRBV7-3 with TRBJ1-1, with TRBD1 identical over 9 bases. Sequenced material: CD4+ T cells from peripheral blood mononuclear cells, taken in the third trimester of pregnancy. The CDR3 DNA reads TGTGCCAGCAGCACGACAGGGGGCACTGAAGCTTTCTTT. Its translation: CASSTTGGTEAFF. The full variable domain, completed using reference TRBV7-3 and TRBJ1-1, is GAGVSQTPSNKVTEKGKYVELRCDPISGHTALYWYRQSLGQGPEFLIYFQGTGAADDSGLPNDRFFAVRPEGSVSTLKIQRTERGDSAVYLCASSTTGGTEAFFGQGTRLTVV.